This record covers a single T cell receptor (beta chain). Its antigen has not been determined. Per-base quality was not reported, and no clone a single base away is much larger than it. This sample is drawn from a study of shared clonotypes between healthy human individuals (TCRdb year 2020). Turning to the overall study: Two women and a few men aged 18 to 49 years were included in the cohort. Leukapheresis yielded between about 0.9 and 10 billion PBMCs per donor. To increase sequencing depth and limit assay-specific biases, TCR repertoire library preparation and sequencing were carried out by different laboratories using diverse techniques. The study deeply sequenced blood TCR repertoires of about 5 healthy adults to estimate repertoire size and the extent of clonotype sharing between individuals. The paper's findings and limits, for the study overall: Sampling was restricted to blood, and TCR repertoires in tissues likely differ from the TCR repertoires found in blood. Pairwise subsampling indicated that sequencing depth was expected to affect the degree of clonotype sharing among donors. The small number of donors limited the genetic and exposure-history diversity represented.

V is pared back by 2 bases and J by 3 bases, with 10 bases lying between the germline termini. The CDR3 goes from the cysteine to the phenylalanine over 14 residues. The entry retains the CDR3 DNA only, 42 bases that are in frame from base 1. The CDR1 and CDR2 encoded by the germline V gene are SGHVS and FQNEAQ. Using the deep immunoSEQ assay, TCR CDR3 regions were amplified from genomic DNA by multiplex PCR. For each cell subset, the extracted genomic DNA was distributed evenly across all wells of several immunoSEQ 96-well plates, and each plate served as one replicate. For unsorted PBMC, roughly 0.3 ug genomic DNA, equal to 25,000 to 35,000 T cell genomes, was loaded into each replicate PCR. Ten immunoSEQ deep assay plates were used to sequence the unsorted PBMC genomic DNA. The purified libraries were quantified using a Qubit 3.0 fluorometer, sized with a Bioanalyzer 2100, and then quantified again using the KAPA Library Quantification kit. Every immunoSEQ 96-well plate was sequenced on a dedicated single-read 150-cycle Illumina NextSeq 550 flow cell. The study's processing was this. Because only junctional sequences without quality scores were contained in the immunoSEQ output, filtering matching that applied to full-length reads could not be performed. Sequences were annotated with PyIR, a Python wrapper for IgBLAST v1.9, using IMGT germline references to assign V/J genes and CDR3. Reads were filtered out if the reads had weak V/J assignments (E-value above 1e-6), no CDR3, stop codons, out-of-frame junctions, or ambiguous translated residues. V3J clonotypes were defined by identical inferred V gene, J gene, and CDR3 amino acid sequence. Percentage overlap between repertoires was calculated by dividing the number of shared unique clonotypes by the size of the smaller repertoire. RTK rarefaction, the Chao1 estimator, and Recon v2.1 estimates of unobserved clonotypes were used to assess repertoire richness. Imported from immuneACCESS, the table was reduced by TCRdb to in-frame sequences with V and J called. These copies leave out some clones; in studies compared against another copy, an unresolved V gene accounts for under half, and the cause of the remainder is not known. The DNA was the basis for D and trimming; V, J and clone size are from that table. The sample data list approximately 440,000 clones, and approximately 80% of these were observed just once. The top ten clonotypes cover more than 10% of the sample.

The donors were healthy, HIV-negative adults with no recently reported acute infections or vaccinations. Every donor was a Caucasian adult residing in Nashville, Tennessee, USA. In the unsorted samples, 90 million to 100 million PBMCs were counted, and genomic DNA was extracted using the QIAamp DNA Blood Mini kit. Blood was obtained by leukapheresis, after which PBMCs were separated by Ficoll-Histopaque density gradient centrifugation and cryopreserved in liquid nitrogen vapor phase. Sequencing was performed on PBMCs. The V gene is TRBV7-8 and the J gene is TRBJ1-1; TRBD1 might be the D gene, on 5 matching bases. The receptor comes from a woman between 40 and 55 years old in good health. Some clones in this sample may be carry-over from other donors' samples. The CDR3 in this case is CASSLIQGDTEAFF. The DNA is TGTGCCAGCAGCTTAATCCAGGGTGACACTGAAGCTTTCTTT. The variable domain in full, with residues beyond the CDR3 obtained from the reference TRBV7-8 and TRBJ1-1 genes, is GAGVSQSPRYKVAKRGQDVALRCDPISGHVSLFWYQQALGQGPEFLTYFQNEAQLDKSGLPSDRFFAERPEGSVSTLKIQRTQQEDSAVYLCASSLIQGDTEAFFGQGTRLTVV.